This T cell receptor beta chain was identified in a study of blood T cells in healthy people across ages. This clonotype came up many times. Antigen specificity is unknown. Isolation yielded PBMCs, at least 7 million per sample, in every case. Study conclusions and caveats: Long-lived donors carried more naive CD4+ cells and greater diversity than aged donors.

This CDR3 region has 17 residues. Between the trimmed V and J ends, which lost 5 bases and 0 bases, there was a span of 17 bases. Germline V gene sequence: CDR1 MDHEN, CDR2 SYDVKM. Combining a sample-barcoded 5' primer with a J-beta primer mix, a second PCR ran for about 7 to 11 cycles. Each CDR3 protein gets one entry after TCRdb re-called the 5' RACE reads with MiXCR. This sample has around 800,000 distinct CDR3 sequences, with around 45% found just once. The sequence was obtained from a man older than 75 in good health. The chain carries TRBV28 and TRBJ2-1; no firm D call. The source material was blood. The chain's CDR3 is CASSGVRRPSSYNEQFF. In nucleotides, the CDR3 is TGTGCCAGCAGTGGGGTCCGGCGGCCGAGCTCCTACAATGAGCAGTTCTTC.